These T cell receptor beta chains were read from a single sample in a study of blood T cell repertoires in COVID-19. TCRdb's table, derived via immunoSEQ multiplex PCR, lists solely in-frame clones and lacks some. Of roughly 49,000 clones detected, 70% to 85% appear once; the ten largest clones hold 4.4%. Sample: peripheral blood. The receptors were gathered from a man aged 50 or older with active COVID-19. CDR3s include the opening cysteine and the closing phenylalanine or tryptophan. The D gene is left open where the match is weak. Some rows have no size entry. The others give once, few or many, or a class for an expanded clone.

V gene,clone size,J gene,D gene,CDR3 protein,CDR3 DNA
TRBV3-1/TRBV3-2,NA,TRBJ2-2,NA,CASSQDQGGTGELFF,TGTGCCAGCAGCCAAGACCAGGGTGGCACCGGGGAGCTGTTTTTT
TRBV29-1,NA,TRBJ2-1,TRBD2,CSALAGGYNEQFF,TGCAGCGCTCTAGCGGGGGGGTACAATGAGCAGTTCTTC
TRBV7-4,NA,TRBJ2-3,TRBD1,CASSPKFPRGTDHTDTQYF,TGTGCCAGCAGCCCGAAGTTTCCAAGGGGGACAGACCACACAGATACGCAGTATTTT
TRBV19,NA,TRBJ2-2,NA,CASKDHRVYTGELFF,TGTGCCAGTAAAGACCACAGGGTTTACACCGGGGAGCTGTTTTTT
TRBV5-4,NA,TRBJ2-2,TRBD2,CASSLAGGGPAGELFF,TGTGCCAGCAGCTTGGCCGGGGGGGGGCCCGCCGGGGAGCTGTTTTTT
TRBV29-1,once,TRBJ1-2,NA,CSVTGTIPYGYTF,TGCAGCGTGACAGGTACTATACCCTATGGCTACACCTTC
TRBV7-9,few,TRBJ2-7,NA,CASNELYYEQYF,TGTGCCAGCAACGAGCTATATTACGAGCAGTACTTC
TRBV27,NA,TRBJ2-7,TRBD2,CASSSGTSGTYEQYF,TGTGCCAGCAGTTCCGGGACTAGCGGAACCTACGAGCAGTACTTC
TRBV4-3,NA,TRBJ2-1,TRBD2,CASSQDLWLAGADEQFF,TGCGCCAGCAGCCAAGATCTGTGGCTAGCGGGGGCAGATGAGCAGTTCTTC
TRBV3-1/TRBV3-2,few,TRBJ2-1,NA,CASSQVETAPYNEQFF,TGTGCCAGCAGCCAAGTGGAGACAGCCCCCTACAATGAGCAGTTCTTC
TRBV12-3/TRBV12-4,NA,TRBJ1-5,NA,CASSPQGYQPQHF,TGTGCCAGCAGCCCACAGGGCTATCAGCCCCAGCATTTT
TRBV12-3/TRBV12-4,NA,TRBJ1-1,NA,CASSPRDNTEAFF,TGTGCCAGCAGTCCGAGGGATAACACTGAAGCTTTCTTT
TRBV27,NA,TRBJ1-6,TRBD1,CASSSRTGANSPLHF,TGTGCCAGCAGTTCCAGGACAGGGGCAAATTCACCCCTCCACTTT
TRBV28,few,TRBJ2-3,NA,CASSFPLGGVNTDTQYF,TGTGCCAGCAGTTTCCCCCTTGGCGGGGTAAACACAGATACGCAGTATTTT
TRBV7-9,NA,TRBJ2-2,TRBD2,CASSSSGGASSGELFF,TGTGCCAGCAGCTCTAGCGGGGGGGCCTCGAGCGGGGAGCTGTTTTTT
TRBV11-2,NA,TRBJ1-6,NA,CASSRENSPLHF,TGTGCCAGCAGCCGCGAAAATTCACCCCTCCACTTT
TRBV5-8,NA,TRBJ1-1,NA,CASSLLQQYTEAFF,TGTGCCAGCAGCTTGCTACAGCAGTACACTGAAGCTTTCTTT
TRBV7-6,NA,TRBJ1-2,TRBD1,CASSARTGGSYGYTF,TGTGCCAGCAGCGCCCGGACAGGGGGTTCCTATGGCTACACCTTC
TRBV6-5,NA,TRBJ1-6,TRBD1,CASRWTGTNSPLHF,TGTGCCAGCAGATGGACAGGGACTAATTCACCCCTCCACTTT
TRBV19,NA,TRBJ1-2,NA,CASSIRQEGYGYTF,TGTGCCAGTAGTATCCGACAGGAAGGCTATGGCTACACCTTC
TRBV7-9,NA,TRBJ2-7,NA,CASSDVERAYSYEQYF,TGTGCCAGCAGCGATGTTGAGAGGGCCTACTCCTACGAGCAGTACTTC
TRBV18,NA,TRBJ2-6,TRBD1,CASSRDMTGTWGANVLTF,TGTGCCAGCTCCCGAGATATGACAGGGACCTGGGGGGCCAACGTCCTGACTTTC
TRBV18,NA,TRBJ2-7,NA,CASSPERASSYEQYF,TGTGCCAGCTCACCAGAGCGGGCGAGCTCCTACGAGCAGTACTTC
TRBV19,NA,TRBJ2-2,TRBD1,CASSMGQGGTGELFF,TGTGCCAGTAGTATGGGACAGGGAGGCACCGGGGAGCTGTTTTTT
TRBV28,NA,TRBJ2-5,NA,CASSFSPRSQETQYF,TGTGCCAGCAGCTTTTCCCCTAGGTCGCAAGAGACCCAGTACTTC
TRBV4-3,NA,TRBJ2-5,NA,CASSQNRLGTSNQETQYF,TGCGCCAGCAGCCAAAACAGACTAGGGACCAGCAACCAAGAGACCCAGTACTTC
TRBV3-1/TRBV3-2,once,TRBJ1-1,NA,CASSQDGRTEAFF,TGTGCCAGCAGCCAAGACGGGAGGACTGAAGCTTTCTTT
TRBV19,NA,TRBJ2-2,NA,CASRGLGRPGELFF,TGTGCCAGTAGGGGCCTGGGGAGACCGGGGGAGCTGTTTTTT
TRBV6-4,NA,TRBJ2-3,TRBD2,CASSAERGGGHTQYF,TGTGCCAGCAGTGCGGAGCGGGGGGGCGGTCATACGCAGTATTTT
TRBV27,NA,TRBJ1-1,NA,CASRQFSRTEAFF,TGTGCCAGCAGGCAGTTTTCTCGCACTGAAGCTTTCTTT
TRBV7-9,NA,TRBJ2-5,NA,CASSFRDTNQETQYF,TGTGCCAGCAGCTTCCGGGACACCAACCAAGAGACCCAGTACTTC
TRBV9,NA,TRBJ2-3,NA,CASKDGGCIWDTQYF,TGTGCCAGCAAAGACGGGGGATGCATATGGGATACGCAGTATTTT
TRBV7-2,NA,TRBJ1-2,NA,CASRFDRGGYTF,TGTGCCAGCAGATTCGACCGGGGGGGCTACACCTTC
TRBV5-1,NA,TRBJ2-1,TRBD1,CASSLRQGTWYNEQFF,TGCGCCAGCAGCTTACGACAGGGAACGTGGTACAATGAGCAGTTCTTC
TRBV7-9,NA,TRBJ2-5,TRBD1,CASSLPSTDREKTQYF,TGTGCCAGCAGCTTACCTTCGACGGACAGGGAAAAGACCCAGTACTTC
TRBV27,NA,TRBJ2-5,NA,CASSLWGPPETQYF,TGTGCCAGCAGTTTATGGGGGCCCCCGGAGACCCAGTACTTC
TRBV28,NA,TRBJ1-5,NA,CASSLWQISNQPQHF,TGTGCCAGCAGTTTATGGCAGATCAGCAATCAGCCCCAGCATTTT
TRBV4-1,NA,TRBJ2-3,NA,CASSPSGDTQYF,TGCGCCAGCAGCCCCTCCGGGGATACGCAGTATTTT
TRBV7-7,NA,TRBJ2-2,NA,CASSSTAMNTGELFF,TGTGCCAGCAGCTCGACAGCCATGAACACCGGGGAGCTGTTTTTT
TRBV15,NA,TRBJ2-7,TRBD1,CATSRAGQGSYEQYF,TGTGCCACCAGCAGAGCCGGACAGGGGTCCTACGAGCAGTACTTC
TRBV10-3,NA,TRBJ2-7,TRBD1,CAIRGTGTIHEQYF,TGTGCCATCAGGGGGACAGGGACAATCCACGAGCAGTACTTC
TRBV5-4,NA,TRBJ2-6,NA,CASSLDPGRTGANVLTF,TGTGCCAGCAGCTTGGATCCAGGGCGGACTGGGGCCAACGTCCTGACTTTC
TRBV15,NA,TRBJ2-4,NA,CATSYVRSVGNIQYF,TGTGCCACCAGCTATGTGAGGTCGGTGGGAAACATTCAGTACTTC
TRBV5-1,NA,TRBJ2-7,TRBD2,CASSWNPAGATYEQYF,TGCGCCAGCAGCTGGAACCCAGCGGGGGCGACCTACGAGCAGTACTTC
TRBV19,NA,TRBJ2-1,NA,CASSAKYDEQFF,TGTGCCAGTAGTGCGAAATACGATGAGCAGTTCTTC
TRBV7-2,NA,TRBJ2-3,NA,CASSPSGDTQYF,TGTGCCAGCAGCCCTTCGGGAGATACGCAGTATTTT
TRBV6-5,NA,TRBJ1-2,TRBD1,CASSYAWDRGAYGYTF,TGTGCCAGCAGTTATGCGTGGGACAGGGGCGCCTATGGCTACACCTTC
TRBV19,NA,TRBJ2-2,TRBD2,CASSIRRGGGTGELFF,TGTGCCAGTAGTATTCGGCGGGGGGGCGGAACCGGGGAGCTGTTTTTT
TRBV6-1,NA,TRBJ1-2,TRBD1,CASSETGANYGYTF,TGTGCCAGCAGTGAGACAGGGGCTAACTATGGCTACACCTTC
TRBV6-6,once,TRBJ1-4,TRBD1,CASSGGQVLTNEKLFF,TGTGCCAGCAGTGGGGGACAGGTCCTAACTAATGAAAAACTGTTTTTT
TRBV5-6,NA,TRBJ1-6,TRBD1,CASSYWDRVNSPLHF,TGTGCCAGCAGCTATTGGGACAGGGTGAATTCACCCCTCCACTTT
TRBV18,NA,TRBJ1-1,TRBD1,CASSSSRDRTEAFF,TGTGCCAGCTCATCTTCCAGGGACAGGACCGAAGCTTTCTTT
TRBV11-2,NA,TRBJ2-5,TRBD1,CASSLGADRGGGETQYF,TGTGCCAGCAGCTTAGGCGCCGACAGGGGGGGCGGGGAGACCCAGTACTTC
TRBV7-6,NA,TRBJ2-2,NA,CAPEEGTPTSLNTGELFF,TGTGCCCCTGAGGAGGGGACCCCAACGAGCTTGAACACCGGGGAGCTGTTTTTT